This TCR beta chain was observed in a study of cytomegalovirus exposure and HLA in healthy donors. Study-wide points: When a later analysis compared HLA-associated TCR beta chains with equally common others, the HLA-associated chains turned out to be more clonally expanded and to have lower generation probabilities.

PCR primers comprised 60 Vbeta and 13 Jbeta primers. Clones were sequenced by immunoSEQ multiplex PCR, and TCRdb holds only the in-frame ones, with some missing. The sample has 150,000 or so clones, more than 70% seen once. A remark on this clone: Its antigen is currently unknown.

The receptor comes from a man aged 25 to 40 in good health and CMV-seronegative. The sample comprised PBMCs.

The CDR3 loop is CATTPESAGAKNIQYF. The CDR3, as DNA: TGTGCCACCACCCCGGAGTCGGCAGGGGCCAAAAACATTCAGTACTTC. The V call is TRBV19, the J call TRBJ2-4; D perhaps matches TRBD1 (5 bases). The CDR3 runs 16 residues. V was shortened by 10 bases and J by 1 base, with 20 bases between the two germline ends. The V gene's germline CDR1 is LNHDA and CDR2 SQIVND (reference sequence).